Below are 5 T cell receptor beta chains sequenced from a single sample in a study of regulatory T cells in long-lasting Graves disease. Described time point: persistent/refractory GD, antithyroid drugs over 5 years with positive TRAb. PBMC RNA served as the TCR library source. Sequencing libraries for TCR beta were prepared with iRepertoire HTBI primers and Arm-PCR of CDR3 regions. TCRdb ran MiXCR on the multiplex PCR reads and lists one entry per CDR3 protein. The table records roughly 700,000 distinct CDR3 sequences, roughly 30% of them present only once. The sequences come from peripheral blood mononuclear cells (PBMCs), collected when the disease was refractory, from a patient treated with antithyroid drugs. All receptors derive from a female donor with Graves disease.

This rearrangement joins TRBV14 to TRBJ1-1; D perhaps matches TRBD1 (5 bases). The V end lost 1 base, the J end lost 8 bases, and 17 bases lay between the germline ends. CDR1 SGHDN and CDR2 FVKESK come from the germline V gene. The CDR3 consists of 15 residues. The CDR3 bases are TGTGCCAGCAGCCAAGTAGGGGTTGGCAGGGTCGAAGCTTTCTTT. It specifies CASSQVGVGRVEAFF.

CDR3 amino acids: CSATGVTSGSVETQYF. The CDR3 DNA reads as TGCAGTGCTACCGGGGTTACTAGCGGGAGTGTAGAGACCCAGTACTTC. V gene TRBV20-1 combines with J gene TRBJ2-5, with 11 positions matching TRBD2. The germline CDR1 and CDR2 sequences are DFQATT and SNEGSKA (reference sequence). The V and J ends lost 4 bases and 4 bases, in that order; junction bases with no gene match: 11. The CDR3 is 16 amino acids.

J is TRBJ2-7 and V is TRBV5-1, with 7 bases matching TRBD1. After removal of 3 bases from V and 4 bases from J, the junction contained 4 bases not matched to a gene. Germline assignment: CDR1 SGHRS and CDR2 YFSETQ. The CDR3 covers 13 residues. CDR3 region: CASSSLDRYEQYF. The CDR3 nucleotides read TGCGCCAGCAGCTCCCTGGACAGGTACGAGCAGTACTTC. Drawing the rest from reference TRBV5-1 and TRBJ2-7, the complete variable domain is KAGVTQTPRYLIKTRGQQVTLSCSPISGHRSVSWYQQTPGQGLQFLFEYFSETQRNKGNFPGRFSGRQFSNSRSEMNVSTLELGDSALYLCASSSLDRYEQYFGPGTRLTVT.

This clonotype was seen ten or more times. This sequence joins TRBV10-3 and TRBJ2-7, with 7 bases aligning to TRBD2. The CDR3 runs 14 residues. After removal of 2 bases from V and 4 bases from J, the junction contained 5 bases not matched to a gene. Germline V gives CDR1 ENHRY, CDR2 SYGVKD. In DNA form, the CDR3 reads TGTGCCATCAGTGAGATGGGCGGGAGTTACGAGCAGTACTTC. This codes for CAISEMGGSYEQYF.

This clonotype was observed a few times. The CDR3 protein is CASSFRTDHFQYF. The CDR3 bases are TGTGCCAGCAGTTTTAGAACGGACCATTTTCAGTACTTC. The rearrangement links TRBV12-3 or TRBV12-4 to TRBJ2-4; D not certain. Trimming cost V 3 bases and J 11 bases, with 14 bases left between them. The CDR3 totals 13 residues.